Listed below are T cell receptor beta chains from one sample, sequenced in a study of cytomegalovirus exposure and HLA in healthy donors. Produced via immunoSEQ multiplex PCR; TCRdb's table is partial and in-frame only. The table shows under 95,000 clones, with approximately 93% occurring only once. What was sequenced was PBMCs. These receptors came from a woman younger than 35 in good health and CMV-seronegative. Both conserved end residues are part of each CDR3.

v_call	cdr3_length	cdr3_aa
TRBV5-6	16	CASSSYREGAGETQYF
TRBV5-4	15	CASSSGTVVNTEAFF
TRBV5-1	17	CASSSGLAGEPSYEQYF
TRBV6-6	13	CASSFTGNGGYTF
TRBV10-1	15	CASSERQGMNTEAFF
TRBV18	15	CASSRQSWGTDTQYF
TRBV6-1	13	CASSNAGGYGYTF
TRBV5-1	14	CASSLGSMNTEAFF
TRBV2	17	CASSEARGTGNNSPLHF
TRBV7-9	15	CASSLGGQGPYEQYF
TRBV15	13	CATSRDYDNEQFF
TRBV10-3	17	CAISERPGTAHSYEQYF
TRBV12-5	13	CASGLDRGAEAFF
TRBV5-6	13	CASSFQGANEQFF
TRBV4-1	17	CASRGQGQIPWDYGYTF
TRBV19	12	CASSIDPDTQYF
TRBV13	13	CASSSQGTGELFF
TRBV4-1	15	CASSPPGGANQPQHF
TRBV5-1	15	CASSPGTTHGDEQFF
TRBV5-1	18	CASSSGQPRASNTGELFF
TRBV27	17	CASSLFVGGSGTDTQYF
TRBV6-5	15	CASSYSLSGNYGYTF
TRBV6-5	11	CASTRGGEQYF
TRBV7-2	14	CASRLSEITDTQYF
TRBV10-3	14	CAISDREGDNEQFF
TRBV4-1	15	CASSPWGDGNQPQHF
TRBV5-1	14	CASRIGLSNQPQHF
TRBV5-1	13	CASSFFEYNEQFF
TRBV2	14	CASRRDRKSYEQYF
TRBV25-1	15	CASSEWRDRQETQYF
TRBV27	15	CASSSLPLGQSEQYF
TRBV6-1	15	CASSESDGTQETQYF
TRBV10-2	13	CASSDLAGHGQFF
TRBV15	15	CATSREGALRYEQYF
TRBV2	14	CASSGGLSNQPQHF
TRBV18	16	CASSQGFDRAYNEQFF
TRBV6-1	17	CASSEEIRTGGRYGYTF
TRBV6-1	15	CASSDSGEGNTEAFF
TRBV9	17	CASSVELSGRVGNEQFF
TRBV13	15	CASSSRRLEGYEQYF
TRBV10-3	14	CAISESRADYGYTF
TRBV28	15	CASTHRDTRNTEAFF
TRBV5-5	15	CASSLTGDTYNEQFF
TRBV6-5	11	CASRDTAEAFF
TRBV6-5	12	CASSYPGGPQHF
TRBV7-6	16	CASSLAGGVSNQPQHF
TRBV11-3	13	CASRSGREETQYF
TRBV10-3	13	CAISAHDNHEAFF
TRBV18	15	CASSPTPDQGQPQHF